The rows below give T cell receptor beta chains drawn from one sample of a study of blood T cell repertoires in COVID-19. Profiled with immunoSEQ multiplex PCR; TCRdb holds only in-frame clones, not every one. The sample records 100,000 to 150,000 clones, 86% being singletons. The source material was peripheral blood. All receptors come from a man between 65 and 85 years old who had recovered from COVID-19. CDR3s include the opening cysteine and the closing phenylalanine or tryptophan. D genes are given only for firm matches. Rows may omit the clone size; those that give it use once, few, many or a size class.

>TRBJ2-7|TRBV5-1|-|-
TGCGCCAGCAGCTTGTCCGGGACATGGGACGAGCAGTACTTC
CASSLSGTWDEQYF
>TRBJ2-1|TRBV5-1|-|TRBD1
TGCGCCAGCAGCTCGGGACAGGGGGTTGTGAATGAGCAGTTCTTC
CASSSGQGVVNEQFF
>TRBJ2-1|TRBV24-1|-|TRBD2
TGTGCCACCAGCAAGCGGGGGGGTTACAATGAGCAGTTCTTC
CATSKRGGYNEQFF
>TRBJ2-7|TRBV4-1|-|-
TGCGCCAGCAGCCAATCAGCAGGGTGGATGTACGAGCAGTACTTC
CASSQSAGWMYEQYF
>TRBJ2-7|TRBV4-2|-|TRBD2
TGTGCCAGCAGCCCCAAGGGGCTAGCGGGAGAAGACGAGCAGTACTTC
CASSPKGLAGEDEQYF
>TRBJ2-7|TRBV28|-|TRBD1
TGTGCCAGCAGACTAGGACAGGCCGCCTCCTACGAGCAGTACTTC
CASRLGQAASYEQYF
>TRBJ1-1|TRBV11-2|-|-
TGTGCCAGCACCCTCGAGGCGAACACTGAAGCTTTCTTT
CASTLEANTEAFF
>TRBJ2-5|TRBV7-9|once|-
TGTGCCAGCAGCATGGGCCGACAAGAGACCCAGTACTTC
CASSMGRQETQYF
>TRBJ1-2|TRBV18|-|TRBD1
TGTGCCAGCTCCAGGACAGGCGCTGAAGGCTACACCTTC
CASSRTGAEGYTF
>TRBJ2-1|TRBV9|-|TRBD2
TGTGCCAGCAGCCCCGGGGCTAGCGGGAGTCGGGTCGAGCAGTTCTTC
CASSPGASGSRVEQFF
>TRBJ2-7|TRBV5-1|-|-
TGCGCCAGCAGCTTGGTTCAGGGTACCTACGAGCAGTACTTC
CASSLVQGTYEQYF
>TRBJ1-5|TRBV6-6|-|TRBD1
TGTGCCAGCTCGGGACAGGGACATCAGCCCCAGCATTTT
CASSGQGHQPQHF
>TRBJ2-2|TRBV24-1|-|-
TGTGCCACCAGTGATCCTGGGGCAGAGAACACCGGGGAGCTGTTTTTT
CATSDPGAENTGELFF
>TRBJ2-1|TRBV28|few|-
TGTGCCAGCAGTTTATGGGGCCATCAGTTCTTC
CASSLWGHQFF
>TRBJ2-7|TRBV6-5|large|-
TGTGCCAGCAGCGTTCAGGGACTTGGCTACGAGCAGTACTTC
CASSVQGLGYEQYF
>TRBJ2-2|TRBV7-9|-|TRBD1
TGTGCCAGCAGCCCCGGGACAGGGAATAACACCGGGGAGCTGTTTTTT
CASSPGTGNNTGELFF
>TRBJ2-7|TRBV3-1/TRBV3-2|-|TRBD2
TGTGCCAGCAGCCAGAGAGCGGGAAGCCTTGGGGGGAAAGAGCAGTACTTC
CASSQRAGSLGGKEQYF
>TRBJ2-4|TRBV4-1|-|TRBD2
TGCGCCAGCAGCCAGGAGCGGGGGGGCCAAGTCATTCAGTACTTC
CASSQERGGQVIQYF
>TRBJ2-3|TRBV29-1|-|TRBD2
TGCAGCGTGGGGGGGATCGGCACAGATACGCAGTATTTT
CSVGGIGTDTQYF
>TRBJ2-1|TRBV10-3|-|TRBD2
TGTGCCACCGGACTAGCGAGGAATGAGCAGTTCTTC
CATGLARNEQFF
>TRBJ1-3|TRBV5-1|few|-
TGCGCCAGCAGCTTGGATTACTCTGGAAACACCATATATTTT
CASSLDYSGNTIYF
>TRBJ1-3|TRBV9|once|TRBD1
TGTGCCAGCAGCGTAGCCCCGACAGGGGCCGGAAACACCATATATTTT
CASSVAPTGAGNTIYF
>TRBJ1-1|TRBV14|-|TRBD1
TGTGCCAGCAAACCGGGACAGATGAACACTGAAGCTTTCTTT
CASKPGQMNTEAFF
>TRBJ1-2|TRBV9|-|TRBD1
TGTGCCAGCAGCCGGGACAGGGACTATGGCTACACCTTC
CASSRDRDYGYTF
>TRBJ2-7|TRBV5-1|-|TRBD2
TGCGCCAGCAGCTGGACTAGCGGGACCTACGAGCAGTACTTC
CASSWTSGTYEQYF
>TRBJ2-3|TRBV27|-|-
TGTGCCAGCAGTAACCGACAACCCGCTGAGGGAGATACGCAGTATTTT
CASSNRQPAEGDTQYF
>TRBJ1-5|TRBV7-2|once|-
TGTGCCAGCAGCTTTAGGGGGTGGAGCAATCAGCCCCAGCATTTT
CASSFRGWSNQPQHF
>TRBJ2-7|TRBV5-4|-|-
TGTGCCAGCAGCTTGTTTCAGTCTTACGAGCAGTACTTC
CASSLFQSYEQYF